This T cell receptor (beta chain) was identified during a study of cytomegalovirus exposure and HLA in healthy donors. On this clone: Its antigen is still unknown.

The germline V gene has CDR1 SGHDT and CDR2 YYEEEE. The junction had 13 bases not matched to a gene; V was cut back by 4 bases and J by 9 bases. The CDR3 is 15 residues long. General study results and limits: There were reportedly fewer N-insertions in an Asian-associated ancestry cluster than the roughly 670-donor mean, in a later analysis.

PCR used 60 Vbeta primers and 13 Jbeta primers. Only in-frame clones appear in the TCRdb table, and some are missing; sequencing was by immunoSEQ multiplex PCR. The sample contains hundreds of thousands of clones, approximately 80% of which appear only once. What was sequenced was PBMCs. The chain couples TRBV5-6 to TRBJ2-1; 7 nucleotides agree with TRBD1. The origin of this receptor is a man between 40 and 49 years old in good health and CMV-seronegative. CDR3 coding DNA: TGTGCCAGCAGCACCCGACAGGGAAGGTTTGTTGAGCAGTTCTTC. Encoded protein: CASSTRQGRFVEQFF.